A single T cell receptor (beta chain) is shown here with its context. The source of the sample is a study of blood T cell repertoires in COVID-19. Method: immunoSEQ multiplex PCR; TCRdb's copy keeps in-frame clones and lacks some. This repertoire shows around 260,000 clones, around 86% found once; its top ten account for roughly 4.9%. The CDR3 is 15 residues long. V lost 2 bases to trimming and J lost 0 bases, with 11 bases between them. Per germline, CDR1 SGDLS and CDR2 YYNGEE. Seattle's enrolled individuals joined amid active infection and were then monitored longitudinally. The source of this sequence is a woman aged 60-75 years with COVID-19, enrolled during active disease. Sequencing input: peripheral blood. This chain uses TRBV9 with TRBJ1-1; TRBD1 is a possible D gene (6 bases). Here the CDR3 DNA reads TGTGCCAGCAGCGTGACTCAGGGGCTGAACACTGAAGCTTTCTTT. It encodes CASSVTQGLNTEAFF. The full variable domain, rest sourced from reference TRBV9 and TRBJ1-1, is DSGVTQTPKHLITATGQRVTLRCSPRSGDLSVYWYQQSLDQGLQFLIQYYNGEERAKGNILERFSAQQFPDLHSELNLSSLELGDSALYFCASSVTQGLNTEAFFGQGTRLTVV.